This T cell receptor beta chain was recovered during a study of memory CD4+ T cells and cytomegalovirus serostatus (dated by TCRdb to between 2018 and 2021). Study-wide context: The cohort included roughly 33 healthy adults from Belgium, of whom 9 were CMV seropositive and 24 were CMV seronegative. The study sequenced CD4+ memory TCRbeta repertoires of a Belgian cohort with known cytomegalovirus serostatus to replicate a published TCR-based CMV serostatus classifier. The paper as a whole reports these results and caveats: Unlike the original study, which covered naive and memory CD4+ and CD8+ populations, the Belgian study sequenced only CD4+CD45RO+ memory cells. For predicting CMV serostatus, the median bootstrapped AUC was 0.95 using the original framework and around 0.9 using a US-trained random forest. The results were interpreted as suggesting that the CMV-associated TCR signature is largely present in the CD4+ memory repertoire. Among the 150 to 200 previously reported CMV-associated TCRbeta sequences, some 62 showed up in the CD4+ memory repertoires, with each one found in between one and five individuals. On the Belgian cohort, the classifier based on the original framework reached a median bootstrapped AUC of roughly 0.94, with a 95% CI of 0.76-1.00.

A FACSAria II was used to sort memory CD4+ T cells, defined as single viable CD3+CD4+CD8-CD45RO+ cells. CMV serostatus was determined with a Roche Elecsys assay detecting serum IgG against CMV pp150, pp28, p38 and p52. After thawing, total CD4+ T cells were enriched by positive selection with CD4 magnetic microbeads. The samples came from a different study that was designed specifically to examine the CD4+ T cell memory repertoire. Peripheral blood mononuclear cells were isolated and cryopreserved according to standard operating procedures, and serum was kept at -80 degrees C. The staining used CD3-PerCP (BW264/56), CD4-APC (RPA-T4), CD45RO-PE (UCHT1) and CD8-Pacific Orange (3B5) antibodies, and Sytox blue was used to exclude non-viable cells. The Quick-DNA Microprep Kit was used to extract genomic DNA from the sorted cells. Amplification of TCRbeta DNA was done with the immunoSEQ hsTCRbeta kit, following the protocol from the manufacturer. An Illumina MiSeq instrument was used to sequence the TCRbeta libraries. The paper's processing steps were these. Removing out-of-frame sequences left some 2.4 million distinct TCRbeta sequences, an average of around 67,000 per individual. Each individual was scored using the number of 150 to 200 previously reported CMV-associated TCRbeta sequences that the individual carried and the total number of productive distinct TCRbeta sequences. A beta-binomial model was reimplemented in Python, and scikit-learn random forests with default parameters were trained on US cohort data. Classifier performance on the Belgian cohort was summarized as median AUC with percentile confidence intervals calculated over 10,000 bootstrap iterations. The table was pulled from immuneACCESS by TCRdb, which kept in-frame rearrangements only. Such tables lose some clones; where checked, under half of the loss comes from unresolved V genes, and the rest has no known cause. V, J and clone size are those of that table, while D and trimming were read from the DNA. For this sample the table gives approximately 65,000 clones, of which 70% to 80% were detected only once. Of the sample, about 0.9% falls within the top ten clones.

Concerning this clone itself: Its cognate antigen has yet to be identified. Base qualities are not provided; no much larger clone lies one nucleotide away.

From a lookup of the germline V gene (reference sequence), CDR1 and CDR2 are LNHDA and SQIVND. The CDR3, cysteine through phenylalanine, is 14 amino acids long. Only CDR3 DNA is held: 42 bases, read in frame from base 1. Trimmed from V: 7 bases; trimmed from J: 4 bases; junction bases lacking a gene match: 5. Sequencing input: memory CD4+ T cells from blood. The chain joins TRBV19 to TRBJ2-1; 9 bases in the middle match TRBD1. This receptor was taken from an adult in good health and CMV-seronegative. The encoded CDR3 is CASTPGTGYNEQFF. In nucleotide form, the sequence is TGTGCCAGTACCCCCGGGACAGGGTACAATGAGCAGTTCTTC.